These 26 T cell receptor beta chains came from one sample sequenced in a study of shared clonotypes between healthy human individuals. TCRdb's copy holds only in-frame clones and misses some; the assay was immunoSEQ multiplex PCR. The table has some 2,000,000 clones, roughly 94% seen once; the top ten hold 0.1% to 0.15%. The sample was naive CD4+ T cells sorted from blood. Subset: CD45RA+ positively selected. All receptors derive from a young man in good health.

This chain connects TRBV5-1 to TRBJ1-2; possibly TRBD1 for D (5 bases). V was pared by 3 bases and J by 3 bases, with 15 bases between. This CDR3 has 15 residues. The germline V gene encodes CDR1 SGHRS and CDR2 YFSETQ. CDR3 coding DNA: TGCGCCAGCAGCTCCGGGGGGGTAATCCACTATGGCTACACCTTC. Translation gives CASSSGGVIHYGYTF.

This sequence joins TRBV5-8 and TRBJ2-5; 13 bases line up with TRBD2. This CDR3 is built from 16 residues. In germline, CDR1 is SGHTS, CDR2 YDEGEE. The trim removed 2 bases at V and 4 bases at J, leaving 5 bases unmatched. In nucleotides, the CDR3 is TGTGCCAGCAGCTTAGGGACTAGCGGGGATGGAGAGACCCAGTACTTC. Protein: CASSLGTSGDGETQYF.

This chain joins TRBV19 and TRBJ2-3; maybe TRBD1 (6 bases). Germline CDR1 is LNHDA and CDR2 is SQIVND (reference sequence). The CDR3 extends over 16 amino acids. The germline V and J ends were trimmed by 1 base and 1 base, with 12 bases remaining between them. This CDR3 reads CASSIVQGLGTDTQYF. As DNA, the CDR3 is TGTGCCAGTAGTATAGTGCAGGGGCTGGGCACAGATACGCAGTATTTT. The full variable domain, rest sourced from reference TRBV19 and TRBJ2-3, is DGGITQSPKYLFRKEGQNVTLSCEQNLNHDAMYWYRQDPGQGLRLIYYSQIVNDFQKGDIAEGYSVSREKKESFPLTVTSAQKNPTAFYLCASSIVQGLGTDTQYFGPGTRLTVL.

The CDR3 DNA reads as TGTGCCAGCAGATCCGCTAGGGGTGGGGGAAGAGAAACCTACGAGCAGTACTTC. Its protein product is CASRSARGGGRETYEQYF. The chain carries TRBV25-1 and TRBJ2-7; perhaps D is TRBD1 or TRBD2 (5 bases each). The CDR3 loop spans 18 amino acids. Trimming left V 6 bases short and J 2 bases short, with 26 bases between. CDR1 and CDR2 from the germline V gene are MGHDK and SYGVNS.

The rearrangement uses TRBV7-2 and TRBJ2-3, with 8 bases aligning to TRBD1. Germline V gene sequence: CDR1 SGHTA, CDR2 FQGNSA. Trimming removed 7 bases from V and 1 base from J; junction bases left unmatched: 7. The CDR3 totals 15 residues. This CDR3 is CASNPSDRGTDTQYF. CDR3 nucleotides: TGTGCCAGCAATCCCTCGGACAGGGGCACAGATACGCAGTATTTT.

This clone was seen a single time. The chain recombines TRBV9 with TRBJ2-3, with unresolved D. The V gene's germline CDR1 is SGDLS and CDR2 YYNGEE. The CDR3 is 17 residues long. The V end lost 0 bases, the J end lost 0 bases, and 14 bases lay between the germline ends. This CDR3 reads CASSVGAADFSTDTQYF. The CDR3 DNA reads as TGTGCCAGCAGCGTAGGGGCAGCTGATTTTAGCACAGATACGCAGTATTTT. The variable domain in full, completed from reference TRBV9 and TRBJ2-3, reads DSGVTQTPKHLITATGQRVTLRCSPRSGDLSVYWYQQSLDQGLQFLIQYYNGEERAKGNILERFSAQQFPDLHSELNLSSLELGDSALYFCASSVGAADFSTDTQYFGPGTRLTVL.

CDR3 bases: TGTGCCAGCAGCTTAGTCCAGGGGAACTCCTACGAGCAGTACTTC. Encoded protein: CASSLVQGNSYEQYF. The chain joins TRBV7-9 to TRBJ2-7; TRBD1 is a possible D gene (6 bases). Per germline, CDR1 SEHNR and CDR2 FQNEAQ (reference sequence). This CDR3 comprises 15 residues. V was shortened by 1 base and J by 0 bases, with 10 bases between the two germline ends.

The chain carries TRBV2 and TRBJ1-2; D is possibly TRBD1 (6 bases). The CDR3 extends over 13 amino acids. Per germline, CDR1 SNHLY and CDR2 FYNNEI. Trimming removed 4 bases at V and 6 bases at J, with 12 bases between. This CDR3 reads CASSARQVNGYTF. The CDR3 nucleotides read TGTGCCAGCAGTGCCCGACAGGTTAATGGCTACACCTTC.

About this clone: The identical CDR3 is also encoded by other nucleotide sequences in the sample. The rearrangement joins TRBV18 to TRBJ1-5; 11 bases are a match to TRBD1. V gave up 2 bases and J gave up 4 bases; unmatched junction bases: 1. The CDR3 has 15 residues. Germline CDR1 and CDR2: KGHSH and LQKENI. CDR3 sequence: CASSPGTGGNQPQHF. The CDR3 region has the DNA TGTGCCAGCTCACCAGGGACAGGGGGAAATCAGCCCCAGCATTTT.

The chain employs TRBV11-2 and TRBJ1-6; D is ambiguous. Germline CDR1 reads SGHAT; CDR2 reads FQNNGV. Trimming left V 1 base short and J 6 bases short, with 7 bases between. The CDR3 is 14 amino acids. CDR3 in amino acids: CASSLVGFNSPLHF. CDR3 DNA sequence: TGTGCCAGCAGCTTAGTAGGATTTAATTCACCCCTCCACTTT.

This clone was counted a single time. The sample holds other DNA sequences that translate to the same CDR3. This chain uses TRBV11-3 with TRBJ2-1; D possibly corresponds to TRBD2 (6 bases). This CDR3 contains 13 residues. Germline V gives CDR1 SGHNT, CDR2 YENEEA. V lost 5 bases, J lost 7 bases, and 12 bases lay in between. The CDR3 nucleotides read TGTGCCAGCAGCGTGGCCGGGGGAAATGAGCAGTTCTTC. Amino acid sequence: CASSVAGGNEQFF.

The rearrangement uses TRBV4-1 and TRBJ2-3, with TRBD2 as a possible D gene (5 bases). V was pared by 2 bases and J by 2 bases, with 17 bases between. This CDR3 has 17 amino acids. Germline V gene data show CDR1 as MGHRA and CDR2 as YSYEKL. CDR3 residues: CASSQFASGIYTDTQYF. The CDR3 DNA reads TGCGCCAGCAGCCAATTCGCGTCCGGGATCTACACAGATACGCAGTATTTT.

The rearrangement uses TRBV7-9 and TRBJ2-7; no firm D call. The length of the CDR3 is 14 residues. V was trimmed by 2 bases and J by 2 bases, leaving 10 bases between them. Germline CDR1 is SEHNR and CDR2 is FQNEAQ (reference sequence). The CDR3 nucleotides read TGTGCCAGCAGCTTACCCACTCCGCCCTACGAGCAGTACTTC. Protein product: CASSLPTPPYEQYF.

The chain is built from TRBV29-1 and TRBJ1-1; D unresolved. Germline V gene data show CDR1 as SQVTM and CDR2 as ANQGSEA. The CDR3 extends over 11 amino acids. V was cut by 5 bases and J by 2 bases, with 6 bases left in between. In nucleotides, the CDR3 is TGCAGCGTTTGGAAAAACACTGAAGCTTTCTTT. It codes for CSVWKNTEAFF.

The rearrangement joins TRBV28 to TRBJ1-1, with D perhaps matching TRBD1 (5 bases). The V and J ends lost 4 bases and 4 bases respectively, with 10 bases between them. Germline loops: CDR1 MDHEN, CDR2 SYDVKM. CDR3 length: 13 residues. CDR3 sequence: CASSSTVGTEAFF. CDR3 coding DNA: TGTGCCAGCAGTTCGACAGTGGGCACTGAAGCTTTCTTT.

CDR3 nucleotide sequence: TGTGCCAGCAGCCCTTTAGCGGGGGGGCCAGAGACCCAGTACTTC. Amino acid sequence: CASSPLAGGPETQYF. The chain has TRBV6-5 and TRBJ2-5; 11 nucleotides agree with TRBD2. This CDR3 has 15 residues. J lost 4 bases, V lost 6 bases, and 7 bases had no gene match. The germline V gene encodes CDR1 MNHEY and CDR2 SVGAGI.

This chain connects TRBV18 to TRBJ2-5, with no clear D. Germline-derived CDR1 and CDR2 are KGHSH and LQKENI. The CDR3 has 13 residues. With 3 bases removed from V and 5 bases from J, the gap between germline ends came to 10 bases. The CDR3 sequence is CASSPPQSETQYF. For the CDR3, the DNA is TGTGCCAGCTCACCCCCCCAATCGGAGACCCAGTACTTC.

This chain links TRBV7-9 with TRBJ2-7; 7 positions match TRBD1. The CDR3 has 16 amino acids. Trimming cost V 1 base and J 6 bases; bases outside gene matches: 12. Looked up from germline, CDR1 is SEHNR and CDR2 is FQNEAQ (reference sequence). Here the CDR3 reads CASSLDVGQGDTEQYF. The CDR3 DNA reads TGTGCCAGCAGCTTAGATGTGGGCCAGGGGGATACCGAGCAGTACTTC.

The chain recombines TRBV7-9 with TRBJ2-3; the match to TRBD1 covers 10 bases. This CDR3 has 16 residues. V gave up 4 bases and J gave up 1 base; unmatched junction bases: 5. CDR1 is SEHNR and CDR2 is FQNEAQ in the germline V gene (reference sequence). Written as DNA, the CDR3 is TGTGCCAGCAGCTCGCCCGGGACAGGGGGCACAGATACGCAGTATTTT. It yields the protein CASSSPGTGGTDTQYF.

This sequence joins TRBV29-1 and TRBJ2-3, with 7 bases aligning to TRBD2. Germline V gene lookup returns CDR1 SQVTM and CDR2 ANQGSEA. The CDR3 contains 10 residues. CDR3 region: CTGGSDTQYF. CDR3 DNA: TGCACCGGGGGGTCAGATACGCAGTATTTT.

The rearrangement joins TRBV2 to TRBJ1-5; TRBD1 might be the D (6 bases). Germline CDR1 reads SNHLY; CDR2 reads FYNNEI. The CDR3 consists of 14 residues. Deletions cut 5 bases from V and 5 bases from J, with 13 bases between. CDR3 in amino acids: CASSSTGRDQPQHF. The CDR3 nucleotides are TGTGCCAGCAGTTCTACAGGGAGAGATCAGCCCCAGCATTTT.

On this clone itself: Other DNA sequences of this sample code for an identical CDR3. The chain is built from TRBV18 and TRBJ2-5, with D hard to call. CDR1 and CDR2 (germline): KGHSH, LQKENI. CDR3 length equals 14 residues. The V end was cut by 3 bases, the J end by 1 base, with 9 bases between. CDR3 sequence reads: CASSPGTIQETQYF. The CDR3 nucleotides are TGTGCCAGCTCACCGGGCACTATCCAAGAGACCCAGTACTTC.

This clone was found once. The chain links TRBV28 to TRBJ2-4; D uncertain. The CDR3 totals 10 residues. Germline V lookup: CDR1 MDHEN, CDR2 SYDVKM. V was cut by 4 bases and J by 6 bases, with 1 base left in between. This CDR3 reads CASSSNIQYF. Written as DNA, the CDR3 is TGTGCCAGCAGTTCAAACATTCAGTACTTC.

This sequence joins TRBV28 and TRBJ2-4; D gene ambiguous. This CDR3 is built from 11 residues. Germline CDR1 reads MDHEN; CDR2 reads SYDVKM. With 5 bases removed from V and 7 bases from J, the gap between germline ends came to 6 bases. The CDR3 sequence: CASSKSNIQYF. The CDR3 coding sequence is TGTGCCAGCAGTAAGAGTAACATTCAGTACTTC.

CDR3 sequence reads: CASSLGVDEKLFF. The CDR3 coding sequence is TGTGCCAGCAGCTTAGGGGTCGATGAAAAACTGTTTTTT. J is TRBJ1-4 and V is TRBV7-2, with D uncertain. CDR1 and CDR2 (germline): SGHTA, FQGNSA. V shed 1 base and J shed 6 bases, with 6 bases lying between them. The CDR3 is 13 amino acids.

This sequence joins TRBV28 and TRBJ1-5, with a possible D match to TRBD1 (6 bases). The CDR3 consists of 14 residues. Germline CDR1 and CDR2: MDHEN and SYDVKM. The germline V and J ends were trimmed by 8 bases and 5 bases, with 16 bases remaining between them. CDR3 sequence reads: CASLIGGPDQPQHF. CDR3 in DNA: TGTGCCAGCCTCATCGGGGGCCCTGATCAGCCCCAGCATTTT.